The sequence of this T cell receptor (beta chain) was determined in a study of blood T cell repertoires in COVID-19 (dated by TCRdb to 2018 to 2020). Turning to the overall study: Samples covering the acute and convalescent phases of COVID-19 were provided by collaborators in the United States, Italy and Spain. The prospective study material was composed of cDNA or gDNA derived from T cells, B-cell-depleted T cells, or PBMCs. HLA class I and class II types, where available, came from metadata supplied by the sample provider rather than from assay-based typing. The sample metadata nearly always contained a de-identified subject ID, COVID-19 status, age in years and sex. A freely available public database, intended as a resource for researchers studying the immune response to SARS-CoV-2, is where the repertoires were released. Deeply sampled blood TCRbeta repertoires from subjects exposed to, actively infected with, or recovered from COVID-19 were included in the dataset. The samples were drawn from two sources: the first 160 participants of the ongoing ImmuneRACE study, and 1,200 or so subjects contributed by 6 global collaborators. General conclusions and limits of the study: The quantity of clinical and demographic metadata differed by source and by participant and was supplied without curation.

Collaborating institutions collected whole blood in K2EDTA tubes following their own protocols. For TCRbeta analysis, collaborators shipped samples in one of three forms: frozen whole blood, isolated PBMCs, or DNA extracted from either of those sample types. The immunoSEQ Assay, a bias-controlled multiplex PCR, was used to amplify TCRbeta CDR3 regions from genomic DNA. Per the original workflow: The number of nucleated cells in each sample was estimated by amplification of reference gene primers within the assay. Sequence reads were collapsed and filtered to measure the absolute abundance of every unique TCRbeta CDR3 rearrangement. Productive Simpson clonality was computed per sample as the square root of Simpson's diversity index over productive rearrangements. TCRdb holds this immuneACCESS table with in-frame rearrangements only. Some clones are missing; in checked studies, unresolved V genes explain under half, and the rest has no known cause. V and J calls and clone size are those listed in that table; D and trimming were worked out from the DNA. Here the sample has about 40,000 clones; around 90% occur a single time. Of the sample, 9% is held by the ten largest clones.

The germline V gene gives CDR1 as LGHNA and CDR2 as YSLEER. Including the terminal cysteine and phenylalanine, the CDR3 comprises 17 residues. Only the CDR3 region is kept as DNA, spanning 51 bases read in frame from base 1. The germline V and J ends show losses of 0 bases and 4 bases respectively, and no gene match explains 10 bases of the junction. Details on this clone: Its antigen target is currently unknown. Base-call qualities are not available, and no considerably larger clone is one nucleotide away.

Here the chain combines TRBV4-3 and TRBJ2-3, and 7 bases in between align with TRBD1. The specimen was peripheral blood. The TCR originated in a woman in her 70s with acute or convalescent COVID-19. In nucleotide form, the sequence is TGCGCCAGCAGCCAAGATTGGGGTGGGCAGGGGGCAGATACGCAGTATTTT. Translation gives CASSQDWGGQGADTQYF.